This TCR beta chain was obtained from a study of STAT5B mutations in CD4+ large granular lymphocyte leukemia. Study details: Among healthy controls, a particular HLA allele went with more CDR3 'QG' motifs.

Libraries were prepared by immunoSEQ multiplex PCR; TCRdb keeps only in-frame clonotypes and omits some of them. This sample has tens of thousands of clones; 69% occur once, and the top ten carry 2.5% to 3%. Overall study findings and caveats: TRBV06-family usage was enriched in top patient clones (8/27) versus controls (2/35).

This clone showed up just a few times. Its antigen is still unknown. The CDR3 has 15 residues. Trimming left V 9 bases short and J 0 bases short, with 14 bases between. The germline V gene encodes CDR1 KGHSH and CDR2 LQKENI. The gene calls are TRBV18 and TRBJ1-4, with D possibly TRBD1 on 5 matching bases. Sequenced input: CD4+ T cells from blood buffy coats. This receptor was identified in a human donor in good health. The CDR3 loop is CASTQQGATNEKLFF. The CDR3 nucleotides are TGTGCCAGTACACAGCAGGGTGCAACTAATGAAAAACTGTTTTTT.